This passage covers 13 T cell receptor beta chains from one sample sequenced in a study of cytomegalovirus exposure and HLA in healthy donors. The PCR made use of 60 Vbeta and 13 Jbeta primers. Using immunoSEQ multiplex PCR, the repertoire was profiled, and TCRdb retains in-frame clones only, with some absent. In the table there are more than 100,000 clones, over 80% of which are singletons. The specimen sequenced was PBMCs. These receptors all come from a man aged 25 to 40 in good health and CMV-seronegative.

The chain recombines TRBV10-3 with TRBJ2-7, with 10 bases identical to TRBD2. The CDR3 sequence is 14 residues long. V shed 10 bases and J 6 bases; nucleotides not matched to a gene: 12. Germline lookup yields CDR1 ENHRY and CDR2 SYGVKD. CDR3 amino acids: CATSRVAGGGEQYF. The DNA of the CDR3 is TGTGCCACTTCGCGAGTAGCGGGGGGCGGCGAGCAGTACTTC.

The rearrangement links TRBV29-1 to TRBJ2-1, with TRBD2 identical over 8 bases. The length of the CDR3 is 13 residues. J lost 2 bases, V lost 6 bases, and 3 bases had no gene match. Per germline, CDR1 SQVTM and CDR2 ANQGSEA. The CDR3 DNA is TGCAGCGTCCGGGGACTAGCCTACAATGAGCAGTTCTTC. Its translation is CSVRGLAYNEQFF.

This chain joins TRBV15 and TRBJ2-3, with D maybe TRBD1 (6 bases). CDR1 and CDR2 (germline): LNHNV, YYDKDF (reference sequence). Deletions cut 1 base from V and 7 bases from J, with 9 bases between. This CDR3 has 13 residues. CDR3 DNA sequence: TGTGCCACCAGCAGAGGGGGGCAGAATACGCAGTATTTT. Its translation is CATSRGGQNTQYF.

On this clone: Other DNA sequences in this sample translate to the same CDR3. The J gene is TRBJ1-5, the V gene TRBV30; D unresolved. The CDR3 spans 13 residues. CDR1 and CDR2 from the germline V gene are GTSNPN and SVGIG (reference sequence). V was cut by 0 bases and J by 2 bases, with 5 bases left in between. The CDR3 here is CAWSVSGNQPQHF. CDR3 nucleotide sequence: TGTGCCTGGAGTGTGTCCGGCAATCAGCCCCAGCATTTT.

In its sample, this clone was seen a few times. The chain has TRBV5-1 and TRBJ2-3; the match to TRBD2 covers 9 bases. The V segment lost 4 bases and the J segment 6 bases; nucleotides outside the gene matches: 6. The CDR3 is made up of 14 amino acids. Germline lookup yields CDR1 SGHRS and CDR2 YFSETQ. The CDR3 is CASSVASGEDTQYF. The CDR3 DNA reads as TGCGCCAGCAGCGTAGCTAGCGGGGAGGATACGCAGTATTTT.

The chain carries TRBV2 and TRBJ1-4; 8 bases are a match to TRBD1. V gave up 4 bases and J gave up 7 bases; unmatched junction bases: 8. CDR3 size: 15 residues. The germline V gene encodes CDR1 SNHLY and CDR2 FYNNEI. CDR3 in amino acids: CASSAQTGVAEKLFF. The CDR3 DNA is TGTGCCAGCAGTGCACAGACAGGGGTTGCTGAAAAACTGTTTTTT.

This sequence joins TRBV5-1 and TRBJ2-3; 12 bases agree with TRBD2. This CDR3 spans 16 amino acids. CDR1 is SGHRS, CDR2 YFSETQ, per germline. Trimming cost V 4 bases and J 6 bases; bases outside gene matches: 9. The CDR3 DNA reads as TGCGCCAGCAGCGTTCTTCTAGCGGGGGGGGTCGATACGCAGTATTTT. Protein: CASSVLLAGGVDTQYF. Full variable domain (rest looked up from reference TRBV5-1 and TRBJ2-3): KAGVTQTPRYLIKTRGQQVTLSCSPISGHRSVSWYQQTPGQGLQFLFEYFSETQRNKGNFPGRFSGRQFSNSRSEMNVSTLELGDSALYLCASSVLLAGGVDTQYFGPGTRLTVL.

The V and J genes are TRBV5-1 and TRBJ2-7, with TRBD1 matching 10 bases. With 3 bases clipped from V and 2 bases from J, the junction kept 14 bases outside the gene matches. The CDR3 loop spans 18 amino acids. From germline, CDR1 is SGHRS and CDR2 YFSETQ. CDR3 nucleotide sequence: TGCGCCAGCAGCTCTACCCCCTTCGGGACAGGGGCCCCCTACGAGCAGTACTTC. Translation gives CASSSTPFGTGAPYEQYF.

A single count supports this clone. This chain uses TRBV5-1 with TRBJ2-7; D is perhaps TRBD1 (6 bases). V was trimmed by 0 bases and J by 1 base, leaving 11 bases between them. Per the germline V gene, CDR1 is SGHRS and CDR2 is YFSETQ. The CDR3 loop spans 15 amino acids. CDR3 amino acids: CASSLDGQGSYEQYF. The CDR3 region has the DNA TGCGCCAGCAGCTTGGATGGCCAGGGGTCCTACGAGCAGTACTTC.

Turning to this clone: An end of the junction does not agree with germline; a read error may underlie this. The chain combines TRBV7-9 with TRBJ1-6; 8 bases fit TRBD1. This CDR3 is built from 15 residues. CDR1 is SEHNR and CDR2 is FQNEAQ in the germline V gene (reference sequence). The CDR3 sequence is CSSSLGDRGNSPLHF. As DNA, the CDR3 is TGTTCCAGCAGCTTAGGCGACAGGGGAAATTCACCCCTCCACTTT.

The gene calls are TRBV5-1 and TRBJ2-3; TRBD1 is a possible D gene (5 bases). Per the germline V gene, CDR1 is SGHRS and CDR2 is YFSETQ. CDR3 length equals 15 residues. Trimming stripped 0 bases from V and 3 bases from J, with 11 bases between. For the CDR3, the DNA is TGCGCCAGCAGCTTGGGGATGCAGGGTACAGATACGCAGTATTTT. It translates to CASSLGMQGTDTQYF.

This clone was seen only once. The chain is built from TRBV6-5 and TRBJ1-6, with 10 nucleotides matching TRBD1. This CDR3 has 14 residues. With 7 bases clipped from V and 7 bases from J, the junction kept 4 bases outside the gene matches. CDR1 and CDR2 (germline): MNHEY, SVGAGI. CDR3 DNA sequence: TGTGCCAGCAAGACAGGGGGCCACAATTCACCCCTCCACTTT. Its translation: CASKTGGHNSPLHF.

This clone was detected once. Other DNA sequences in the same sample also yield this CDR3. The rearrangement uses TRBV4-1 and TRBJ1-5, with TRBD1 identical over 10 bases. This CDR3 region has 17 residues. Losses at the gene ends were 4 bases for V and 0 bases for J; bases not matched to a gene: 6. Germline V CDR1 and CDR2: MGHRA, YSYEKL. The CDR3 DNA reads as TGCGCCAGCAGCCCCGGACAGGGGGAGCATAGCAATCAGCCCCAGCATTTT. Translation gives CASSPGQGEHSNQPQHF.